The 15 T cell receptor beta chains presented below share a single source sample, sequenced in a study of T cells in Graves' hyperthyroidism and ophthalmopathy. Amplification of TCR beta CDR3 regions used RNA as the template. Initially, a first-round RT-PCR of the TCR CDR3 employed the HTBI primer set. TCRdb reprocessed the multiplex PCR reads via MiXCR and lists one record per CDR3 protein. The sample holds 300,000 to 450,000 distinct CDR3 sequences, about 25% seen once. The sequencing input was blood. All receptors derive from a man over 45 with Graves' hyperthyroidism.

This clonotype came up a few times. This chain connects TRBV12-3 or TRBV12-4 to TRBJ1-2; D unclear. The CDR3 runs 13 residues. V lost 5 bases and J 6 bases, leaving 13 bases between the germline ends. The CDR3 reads CASSDTYTNGYTF. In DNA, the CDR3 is TGTGCCAGCAGTGACACCTACACCAATGGCTACACCTTC.

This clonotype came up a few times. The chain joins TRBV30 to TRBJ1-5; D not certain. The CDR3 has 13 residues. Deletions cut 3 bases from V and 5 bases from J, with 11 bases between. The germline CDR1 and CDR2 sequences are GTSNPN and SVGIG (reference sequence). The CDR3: CAWSLSDDQPQHF. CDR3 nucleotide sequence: TGTGCCTGGAGCCTATCCGACGATCAGCCCCAGCATTTT.

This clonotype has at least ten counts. CDR3 sequence (DNA): TGTGCCAGCAGCTTAGGGCCTAGCGGGAGCTCCTACGAGCAGTACTTC. Translation: CASSLGPSGSSYEQYF. The chain joins TRBV11-3 to TRBJ2-7, with 10 bases that match TRBD2. V lost 1 base, J lost 0 bases, and 3 bases stayed unmatched. This CDR3 contains 16 residues. CDR1 SGHNT and CDR2 YENEEA come from the germline V gene.

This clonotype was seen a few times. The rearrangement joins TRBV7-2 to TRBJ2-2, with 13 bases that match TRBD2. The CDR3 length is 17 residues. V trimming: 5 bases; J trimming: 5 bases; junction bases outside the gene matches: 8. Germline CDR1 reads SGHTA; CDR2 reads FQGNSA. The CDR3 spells CASSPGLAGEWTGELFF. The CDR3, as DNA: TGTGCCAGCAGCCCCGGACTAGCGGGAGAATGGACCGGGGAGCTGTTTTTT.

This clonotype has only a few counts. This CDR3 is CASSSPGTTTGELFF. The CDR3 nucleotides read TGTGCCAGCAGTTCCCCCGGGACTACCACCGGGGAGCTGTTTTTT. The chain joins TRBV28 to TRBJ2-2; TRBD2 aligns across 7 bases. The CDR3 extends over 15 amino acids. Unmatched junction bases numbered 6, after V lost 4 bases and J lost 4 bases. In germline, CDR1 is MDHEN, CDR2 SYDVKM.

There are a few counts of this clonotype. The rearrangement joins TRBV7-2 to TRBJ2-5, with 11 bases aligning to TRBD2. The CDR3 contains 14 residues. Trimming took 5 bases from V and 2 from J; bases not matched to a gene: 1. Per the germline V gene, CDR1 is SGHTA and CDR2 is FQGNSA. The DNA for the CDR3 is TGTGCCAGCAGCGCTAGCGGGAGGCAAGAGACCCAGTACTTC. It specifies CASSASGRQETQYF.

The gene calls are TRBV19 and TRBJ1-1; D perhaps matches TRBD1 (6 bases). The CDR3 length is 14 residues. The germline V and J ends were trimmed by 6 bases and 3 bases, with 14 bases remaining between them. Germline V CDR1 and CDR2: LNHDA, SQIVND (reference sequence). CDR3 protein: CASRWGPGDTEAFF. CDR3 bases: TGTGCCAGTAGATGGGGGCCGGGCGACACTGAAGCTTTCTTT.

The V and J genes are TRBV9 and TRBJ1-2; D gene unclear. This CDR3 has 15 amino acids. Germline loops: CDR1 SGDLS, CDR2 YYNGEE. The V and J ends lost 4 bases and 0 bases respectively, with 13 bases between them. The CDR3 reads CASSPSTGANYGYTF. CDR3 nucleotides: TGTGCCAGCAGCCCGTCGACGGGAGCTAACTATGGCTACACCTTC.

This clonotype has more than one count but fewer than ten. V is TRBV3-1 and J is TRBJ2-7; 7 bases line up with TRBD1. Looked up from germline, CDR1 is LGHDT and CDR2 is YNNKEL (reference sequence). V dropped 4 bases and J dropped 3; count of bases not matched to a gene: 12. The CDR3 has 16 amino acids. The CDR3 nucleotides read TGTGCCAGCAGCCCCATAACAGGGGCGACCCACTACGAGCAGTACTTC. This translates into CASSPITGATHYEQYF.

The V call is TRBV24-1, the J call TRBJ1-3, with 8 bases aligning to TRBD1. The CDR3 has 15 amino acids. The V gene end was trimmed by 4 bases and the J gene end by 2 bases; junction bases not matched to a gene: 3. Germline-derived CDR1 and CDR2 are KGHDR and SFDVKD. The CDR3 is CATSDPGQAGNTIYF. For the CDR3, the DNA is TGTGCCACCAGTGACCCGGGACAGGCTGGAAACACCATATATTTT.

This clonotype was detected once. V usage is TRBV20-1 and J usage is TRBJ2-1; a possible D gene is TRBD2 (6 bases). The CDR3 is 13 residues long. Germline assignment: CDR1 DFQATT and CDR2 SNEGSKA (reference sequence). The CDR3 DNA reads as TGCAGCTTCTGGCGGGACCTCTACAATGAGCAGTTCTTC. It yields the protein CSFWRDLYNEQFF.

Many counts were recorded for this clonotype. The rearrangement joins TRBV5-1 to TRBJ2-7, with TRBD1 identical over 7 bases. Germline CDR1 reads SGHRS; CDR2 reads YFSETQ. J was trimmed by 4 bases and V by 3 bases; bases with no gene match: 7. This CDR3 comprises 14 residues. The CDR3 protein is CASSSGTAGYEQYF. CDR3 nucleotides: TGCGCCAGCAGCTCCGGGACAGCCGGGTACGAGCAGTACTTC.

CDR3 in amino acids: CAGGGGTVSYEQYF. Written as DNA, the CDR3 is TGTGCCGGAGGAGGGGGAACCGTCTCCTACGAGCAGTACTTC. The V gene is TRBV30, the J gene TRBJ2-7, with D perhaps TRBD1 or TRBD2 (6 bases each). The CDR3 has 14 amino acids. Germline V gives CDR1 GTSNPN, CDR2 SVGIG (reference sequence). V gave up 8 bases and J gave up 0 bases, with 17 bases separating them.

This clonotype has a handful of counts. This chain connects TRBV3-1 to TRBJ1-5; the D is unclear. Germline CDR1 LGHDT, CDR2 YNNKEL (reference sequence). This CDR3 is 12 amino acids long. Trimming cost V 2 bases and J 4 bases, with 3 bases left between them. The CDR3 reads CASSQYNQPQHF. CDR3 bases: TGTGCCAGCAGCCAATATAATCAGCCCCAGCATTTT. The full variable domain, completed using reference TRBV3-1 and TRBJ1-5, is DTAVSQTPKYLVTQMGNDKSIKCEQNLGHDTMYWYKQDSKKFLKIMFSYNNKELIINETVPNRFSPKSPDKAHLNLHINSLELGDSAVYFCASSQYNQPQHFGDGTRLSIL.

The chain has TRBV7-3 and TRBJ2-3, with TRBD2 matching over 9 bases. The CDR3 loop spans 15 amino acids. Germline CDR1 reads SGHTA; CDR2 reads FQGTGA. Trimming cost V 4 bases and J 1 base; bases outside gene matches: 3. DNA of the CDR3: TGTGCCAGCAGCTCAGTAGCGGGGGGCACAGATACGCAGTATTTT. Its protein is CASSSVAGGTDTQYF.